This TCR beta chain stems from a study of blood T cell repertoires in COVID-19. In the study overall: Material from acute and convalescent COVID-19 was sourced from the United States, Italy and Spain. PBMCs, B-cell-depleted T cells, or T cells were the source of the cDNA or gDNA that made up the material.

Study processing details: Scientists estimated how many nucleated cells there were by amplifying reference gene primers. Clones were sequenced by immunoSEQ multiplex PCR, and TCRdb holds only the in-frame ones, with some missing. V and J calls and clone size come straight from that table; D and trimming were deduced from the DNA. The sample has roughly 200,000 clones, 65% to 85% seen once. The CDR3 is 13 residues long. After removal of 6 bases from V and 7 bases from J, the junction contained 9 bases not matched to a gene. Germline CDR1 is SGHAT and CDR2 is FQNNGV. The Seattle patients joined while their infection was active and were tracked longitudinally afterward.

This TCR was sampled from a woman between 40 and 50 years old with COVID-19, enrolled during active disease. The chain carries TRBV11-2 and TRBJ2-7; TRBD1 matches 7 bases. Specimen: peripheral blood. CDR3 amino acids: CASSRKTGIEQYF. The CDR3, as DNA: TGTGCCAGCAGTAGAAAGACAGGGATTGAGCAGTACTTC.